This TCR beta chain was sequenced in a study of T cell responses to AZD1222 COVID-19 vaccine. Sequenced by immunoSEQ multiplex PCR; TCRdb stores in-frame clones only, minus some. Of under 150,000 clones listed, approximately 90% are singletons. The CDR3 length is 16 residues. Between the trimmed V and J ends, which lost 2 bases and 2 bases, there was a span of 16 bases. The germline V gene has CDR1 LGHDT and CDR2 YNNKEL (reference sequence). This clone was found once. This receptor was identified in an adult who received the AZD1222 COVID-19 vaccine. Sequencing was performed on peripheral blood, taken 28 days after the second AZD1222 dose. The chain joins TRBV3-1 (or the pseudogene TRBV3-2) to TRBJ2-7; perhaps D is TRBD1 or TRBD2 (5 bases each). The CDR3 nucleotides read TGTGCCAGCAGCCAAAGCCTCGGGACGCAACCCTACGAGCAGTACTTC. This translates into CASSQSLGTQPYEQYF.